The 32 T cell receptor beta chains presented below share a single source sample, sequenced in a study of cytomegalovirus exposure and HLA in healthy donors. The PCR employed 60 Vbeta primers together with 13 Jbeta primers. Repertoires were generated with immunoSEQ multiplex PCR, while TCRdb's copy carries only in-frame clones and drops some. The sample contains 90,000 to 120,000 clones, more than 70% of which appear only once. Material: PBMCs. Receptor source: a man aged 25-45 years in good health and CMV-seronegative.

This chain's CDR3 is CAWDNGYGYTF. CDR3 coding DNA: TGTGCCTGGGACAACGGCTATGGCTACACCTTC. V usage is TRBV30 and J usage is TRBJ1-2; D not certain. CDR3 size: 11 residues. Germline loops: CDR1 GTSNPN, CDR2 SVGIG (reference sequence). The ends were cut back, 5 bases at V and 4 bases at J, with 8 bases in the middle.

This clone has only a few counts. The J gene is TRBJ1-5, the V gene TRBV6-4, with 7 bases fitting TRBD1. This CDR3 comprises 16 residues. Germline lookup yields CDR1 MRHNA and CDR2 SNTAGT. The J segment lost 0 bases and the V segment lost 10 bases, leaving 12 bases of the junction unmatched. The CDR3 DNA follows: TGTGCCATCAAGACAGGGAGCTTGTATAGCAATCAGCCCCAGCATTTT. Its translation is CAIKTGSLYSNQPQHF.

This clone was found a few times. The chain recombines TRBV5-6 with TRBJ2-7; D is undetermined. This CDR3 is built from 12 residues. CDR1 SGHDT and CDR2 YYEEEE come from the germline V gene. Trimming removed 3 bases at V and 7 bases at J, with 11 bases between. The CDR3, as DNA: TGTGCCAGCAGCTCGATTGAGTTAGAGCAGTACTTC. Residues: CASSSIELEQYF.

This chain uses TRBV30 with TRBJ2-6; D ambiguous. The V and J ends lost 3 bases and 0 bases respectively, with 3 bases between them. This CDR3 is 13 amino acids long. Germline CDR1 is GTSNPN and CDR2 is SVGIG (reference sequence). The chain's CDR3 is CAWRHSGANVLTF. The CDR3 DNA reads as TGTGCCTGGAGACACTCTGGGGCCAACGTCCTGACTTTC.

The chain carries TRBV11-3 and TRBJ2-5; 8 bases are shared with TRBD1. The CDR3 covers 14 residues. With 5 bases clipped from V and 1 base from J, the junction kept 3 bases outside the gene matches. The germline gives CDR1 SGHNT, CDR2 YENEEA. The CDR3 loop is CASSLTGVQETQYF. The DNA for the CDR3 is TGTGCCAGCAGCCTGACAGGGGTCCAAGAGACCCAGTACTTC.

The CDR3 loop reads CASSDRGVYNEQFF. The CDR3 nucleotides read TGTGCCAGCAGTGATCGCGGGGTATACAATGAGCAGTTCTTC. The chain is built from TRBV25-1 and TRBJ2-1; D is possibly TRBD2 (6 bases). The CDR3 loop spans 14 amino acids. The V end lost 3 bases, the J end lost 4 bases, and 10 bases lay between the germline ends. From germline, CDR1 is MGHDK and CDR2 SYGVNS.

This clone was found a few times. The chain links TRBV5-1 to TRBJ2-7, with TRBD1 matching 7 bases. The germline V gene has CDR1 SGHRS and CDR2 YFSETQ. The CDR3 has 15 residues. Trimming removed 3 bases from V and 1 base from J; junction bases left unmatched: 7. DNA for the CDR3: TGCGCCAGCAGCTCCGGACCGGGACAGTCCTACGAGCAGTACTTC. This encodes CASSSGPGQSYEQYF.

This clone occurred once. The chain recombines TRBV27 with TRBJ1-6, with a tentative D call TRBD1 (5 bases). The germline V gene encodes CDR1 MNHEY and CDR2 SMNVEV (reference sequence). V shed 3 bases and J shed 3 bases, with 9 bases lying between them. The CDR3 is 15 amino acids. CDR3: CASSFDRLYNSPLHF. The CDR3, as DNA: TGTGCCAGCAGTTTCGACAGACTCTATAATTCACCCCTCCACTTT.

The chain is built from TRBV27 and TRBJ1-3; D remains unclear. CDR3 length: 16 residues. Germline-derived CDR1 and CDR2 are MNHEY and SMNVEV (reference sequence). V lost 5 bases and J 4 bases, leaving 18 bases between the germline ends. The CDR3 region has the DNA TGTGCCAGCAGTCCGGCGATCGGAGTCCCGGGAAACACCATATATTTT. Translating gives CASSPAIGVPGNTIYF.

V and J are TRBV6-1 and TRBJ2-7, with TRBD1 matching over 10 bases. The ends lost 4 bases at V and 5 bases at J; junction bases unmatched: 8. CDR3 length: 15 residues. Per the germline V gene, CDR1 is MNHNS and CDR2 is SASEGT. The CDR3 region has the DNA TGTGCCAGCAGTGCCATCGGGACAGGGGTACACGAGCAGTACTTC. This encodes CASSAIGTGVHEQYF.

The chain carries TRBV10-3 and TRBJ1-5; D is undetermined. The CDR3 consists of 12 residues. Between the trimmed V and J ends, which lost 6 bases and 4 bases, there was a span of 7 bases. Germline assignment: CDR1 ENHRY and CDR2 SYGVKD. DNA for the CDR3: TGTGCCATCAGGAGAGATAATCAGCCCCAGCATTTT. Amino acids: CAIRRDNQPQHF.

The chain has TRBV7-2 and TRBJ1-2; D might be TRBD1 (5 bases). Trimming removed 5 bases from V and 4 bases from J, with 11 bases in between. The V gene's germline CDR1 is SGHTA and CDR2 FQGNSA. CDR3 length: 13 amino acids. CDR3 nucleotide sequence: TGTGCCAGCAGCCCTGGGGGGGGCTATGGCTACACCTTC. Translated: CASSPGGGYGYTF.

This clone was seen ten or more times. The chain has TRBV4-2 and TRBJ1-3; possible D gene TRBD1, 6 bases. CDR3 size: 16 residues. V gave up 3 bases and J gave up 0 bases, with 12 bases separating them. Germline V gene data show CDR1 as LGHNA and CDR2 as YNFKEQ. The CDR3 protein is CASSQPTGNSGNTIYF. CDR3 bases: TGTGCCAGCAGCCAGCCGACAGGTAACTCTGGAAACACCATATATTTT.

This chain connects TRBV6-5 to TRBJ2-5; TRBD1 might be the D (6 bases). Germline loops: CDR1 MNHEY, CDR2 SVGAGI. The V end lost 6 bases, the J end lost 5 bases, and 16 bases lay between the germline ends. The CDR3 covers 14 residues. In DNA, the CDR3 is TGTGCCAGCAGGGCGACAGGTTTTGGTGAGACCCAGTACTTC. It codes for CASRATGFGETQYF.

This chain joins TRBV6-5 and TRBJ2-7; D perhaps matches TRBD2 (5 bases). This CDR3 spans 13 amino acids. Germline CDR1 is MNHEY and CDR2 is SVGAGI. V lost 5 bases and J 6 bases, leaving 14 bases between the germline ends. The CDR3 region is CASSEVPGLEQYF. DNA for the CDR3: TGTGCCAGCAGTGAGGTTCCCGGACTCGAGCAGTACTTC.

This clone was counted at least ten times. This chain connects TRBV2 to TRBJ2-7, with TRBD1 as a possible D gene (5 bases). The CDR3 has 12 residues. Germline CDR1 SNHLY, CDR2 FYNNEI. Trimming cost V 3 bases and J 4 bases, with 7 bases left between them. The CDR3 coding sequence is TGTGCCAGCAGTGATAGGGGTTACGAGCAGTACTTC. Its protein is CASSDRGYEQYF.

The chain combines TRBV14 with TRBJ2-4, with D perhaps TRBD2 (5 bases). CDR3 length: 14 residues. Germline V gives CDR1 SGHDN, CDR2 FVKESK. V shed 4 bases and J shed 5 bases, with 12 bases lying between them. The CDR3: CASSPSGWQNIQYF. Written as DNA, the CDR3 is TGTGCCAGCAGCCCTTCGGGATGGCAAAACATTCAGTACTTC. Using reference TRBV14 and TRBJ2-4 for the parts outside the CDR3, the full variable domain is EAGVTQFPSHSVIEKGQTVTLRCDPISGHDNLYWYRRVMGKEIKFLLHFVKESKQDESGMPNNRFLAERTGGTYSTLKVQPAELEDSGVYFCASSPSGWQNIQYFGAGTRLSVL.

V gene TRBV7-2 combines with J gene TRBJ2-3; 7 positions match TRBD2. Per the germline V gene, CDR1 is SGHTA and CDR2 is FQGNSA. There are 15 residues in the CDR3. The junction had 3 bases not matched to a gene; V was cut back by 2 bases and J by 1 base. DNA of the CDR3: TGTGCCAGCAGCTTACCAACTAGCGGCACAGATACGCAGTATTTT. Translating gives CASSLPTSGTDTQYF.

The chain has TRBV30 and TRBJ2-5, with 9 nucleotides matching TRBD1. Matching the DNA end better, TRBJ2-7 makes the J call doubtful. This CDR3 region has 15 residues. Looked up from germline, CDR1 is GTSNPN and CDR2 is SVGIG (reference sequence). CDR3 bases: TGTGCCTGGACCATCAACCCGGGACAGGGTGGCGAGCAGTACTTC. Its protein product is CAWTINPGQGGEQYF.

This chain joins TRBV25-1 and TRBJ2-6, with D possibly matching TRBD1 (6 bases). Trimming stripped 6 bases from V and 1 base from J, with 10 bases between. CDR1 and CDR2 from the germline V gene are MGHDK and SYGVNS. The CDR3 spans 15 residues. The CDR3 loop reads CASSLQGSGANVLTF. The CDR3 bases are TGTGCCAGCAGCCTTCAGGGGTCTGGGGCCAACGTCCTGACTTTC.

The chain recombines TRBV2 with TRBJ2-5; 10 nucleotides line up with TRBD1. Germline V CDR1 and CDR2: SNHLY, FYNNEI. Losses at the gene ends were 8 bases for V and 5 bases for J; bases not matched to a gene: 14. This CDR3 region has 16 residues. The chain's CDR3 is CASLYPGGQGSETQYF. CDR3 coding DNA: TGTGCCAGCCTTTACCCGGGGGGACAGGGGTCCGAGACCCAGTACTTC.

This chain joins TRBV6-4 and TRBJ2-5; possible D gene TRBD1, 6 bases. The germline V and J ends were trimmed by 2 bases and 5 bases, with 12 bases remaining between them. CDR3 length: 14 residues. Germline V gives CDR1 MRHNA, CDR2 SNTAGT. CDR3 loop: CASSDTGNLETQYF. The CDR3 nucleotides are TGTGCCAGCAGTGACACAGGGAATCTGGAGACCCAGTACTTC.

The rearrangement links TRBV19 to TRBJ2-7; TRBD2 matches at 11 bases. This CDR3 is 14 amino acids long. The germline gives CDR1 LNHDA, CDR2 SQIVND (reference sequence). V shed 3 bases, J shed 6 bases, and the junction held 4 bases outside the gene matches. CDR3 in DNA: TGTGCCAGTAGTATTGATCTAGCGGGGGGCGAGCAGTACTTC. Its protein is CASSIDLAGGEQYF.

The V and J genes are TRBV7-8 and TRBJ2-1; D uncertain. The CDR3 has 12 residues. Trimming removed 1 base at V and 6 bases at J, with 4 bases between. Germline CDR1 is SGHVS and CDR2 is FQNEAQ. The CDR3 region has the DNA TGTGCCAGCAGCTTAGGAGTCAATGAGCAGTTCTTC. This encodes CASSLGVNEQFF.

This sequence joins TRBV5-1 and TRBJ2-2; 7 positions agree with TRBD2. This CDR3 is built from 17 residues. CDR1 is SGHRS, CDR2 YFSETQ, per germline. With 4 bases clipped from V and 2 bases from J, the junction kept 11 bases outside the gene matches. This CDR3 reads CASSPTSLYSNTGELFF. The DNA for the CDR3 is TGCGCCAGCAGCCCGACTAGCCTGTATAGCAACACCGGGGAGCTGTTTTTT.

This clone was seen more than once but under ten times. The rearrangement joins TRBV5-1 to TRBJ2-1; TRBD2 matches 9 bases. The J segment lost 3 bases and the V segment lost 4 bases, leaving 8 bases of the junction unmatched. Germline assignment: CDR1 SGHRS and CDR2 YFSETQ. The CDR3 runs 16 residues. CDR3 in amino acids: CASSAGTSSNYNEQFF. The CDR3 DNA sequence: TGCGCCAGCAGCGCCGGGACTAGCAGCAACTACAATGAGCAGTTCTTC. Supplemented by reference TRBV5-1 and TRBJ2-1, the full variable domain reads KAGVTQTPRYLIKTRGQQVTLSCSPISGHRSVSWYQQTPGQGLQFLFEYFSETQRNKGNFPGRFSGRQFSNSRSEMNVSTLELGDSALYLCASSAGTSSNYNEQFFGPGTRLTVL.

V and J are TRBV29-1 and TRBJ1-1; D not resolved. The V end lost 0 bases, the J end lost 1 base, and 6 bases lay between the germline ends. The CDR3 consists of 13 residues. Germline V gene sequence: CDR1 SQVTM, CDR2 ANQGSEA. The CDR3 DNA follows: TGCAGCGTTGAAGAACGGGAGAACACTGAAGCTTTCTTT. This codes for CSVEERENTEAFF.

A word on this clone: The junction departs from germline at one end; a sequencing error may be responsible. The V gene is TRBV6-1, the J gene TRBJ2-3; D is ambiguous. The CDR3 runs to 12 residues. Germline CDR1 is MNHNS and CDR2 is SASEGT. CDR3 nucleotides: TGTGCCAGCAGCGAAGGGCGGCTAGGGCAGTATTTT. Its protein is CASSEGRLGQYF.

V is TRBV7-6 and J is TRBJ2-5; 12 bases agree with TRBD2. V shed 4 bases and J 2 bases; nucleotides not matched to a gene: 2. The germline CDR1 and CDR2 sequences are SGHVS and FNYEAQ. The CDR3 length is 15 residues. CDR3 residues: CASSSSGRAQETQYF. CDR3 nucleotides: TGTGCCAGCAGCTCTAGCGGGAGGGCACAAGAGACCCAGTACTTC. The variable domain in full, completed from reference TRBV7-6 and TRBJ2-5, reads GAGVSQSPRYKVTKRGQDVALRCDPISGHVSLYWYRQALGQGPEFLTYFNYEAQQDKSGLPNDRFSAERPEGSISTLTIQRTEQRDSAMYRCASSSSGRAQETQYFGPGTRLLVL.

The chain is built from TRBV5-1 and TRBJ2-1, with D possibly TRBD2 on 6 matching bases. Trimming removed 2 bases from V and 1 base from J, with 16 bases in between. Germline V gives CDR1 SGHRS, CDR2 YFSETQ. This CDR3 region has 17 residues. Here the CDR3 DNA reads TGCGCCAGCAGCTTCCGCCTAGTTCGGGAGTCCTACAATGAGCAGTTCTTC. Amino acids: CASSFRLVRESYNEQFF. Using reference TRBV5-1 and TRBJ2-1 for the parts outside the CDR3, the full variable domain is KAGVTQTPRYLIKTRGQQVTLSCSPISGHRSVSWYQQTPGQGLQFLFEYFSETQRNKGNFPGRFSGRQFSNSRSEMNVSTLELGDSALYLCASSFRLVRESYNEQFFGPGTRLTVL.

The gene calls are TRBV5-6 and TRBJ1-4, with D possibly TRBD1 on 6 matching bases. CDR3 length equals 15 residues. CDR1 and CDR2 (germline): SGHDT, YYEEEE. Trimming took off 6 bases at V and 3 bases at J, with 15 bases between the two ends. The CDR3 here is CASTSPGDANEKLFF. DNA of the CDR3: TGTGCCAGCACATCCCCAGGGGATGCTAATGAAAAACTGTTTTTT.

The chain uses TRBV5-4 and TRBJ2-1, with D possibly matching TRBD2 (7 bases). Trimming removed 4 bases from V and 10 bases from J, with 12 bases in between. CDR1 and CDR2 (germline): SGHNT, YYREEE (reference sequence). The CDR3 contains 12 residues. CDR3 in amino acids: CASSQEGGEQFF. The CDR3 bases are TGTGCCAGCAGCCAAGAGGGGGGGGAGCAGTTCTTC. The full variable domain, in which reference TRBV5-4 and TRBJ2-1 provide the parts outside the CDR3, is ETGVTQSPTHLIKTRGQQVTLRCSSQSGHNTVSWYQQALGQGPQFIFQYYREEENGRGNFPPRFSGLQFPNYSSELNVNALELDDSALYLCASSQEGGEQFFGPGTRLTVL.